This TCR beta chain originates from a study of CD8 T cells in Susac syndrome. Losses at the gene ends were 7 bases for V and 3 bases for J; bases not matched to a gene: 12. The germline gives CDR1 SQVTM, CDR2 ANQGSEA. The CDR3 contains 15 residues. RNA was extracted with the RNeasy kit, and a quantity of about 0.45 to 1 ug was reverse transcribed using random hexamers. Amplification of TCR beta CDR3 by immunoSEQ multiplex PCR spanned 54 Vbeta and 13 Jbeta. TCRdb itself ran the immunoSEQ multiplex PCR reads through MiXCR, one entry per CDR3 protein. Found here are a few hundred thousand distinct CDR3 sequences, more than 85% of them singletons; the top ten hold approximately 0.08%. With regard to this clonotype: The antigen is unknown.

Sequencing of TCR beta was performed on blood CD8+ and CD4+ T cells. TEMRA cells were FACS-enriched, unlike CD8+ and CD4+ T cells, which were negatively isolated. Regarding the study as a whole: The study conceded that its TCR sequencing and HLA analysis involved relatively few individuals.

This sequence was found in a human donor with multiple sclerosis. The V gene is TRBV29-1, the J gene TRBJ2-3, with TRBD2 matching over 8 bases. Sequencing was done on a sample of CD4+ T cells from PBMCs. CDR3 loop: CSAAGGARGTDTQYF. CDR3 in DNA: TGCAGCGCCGCCGGGGGGGCGAGGGGGACAGATACGCAGTATTTT.